The present T cell receptor (beta chain) was sequenced within a study of cytomegalovirus exposure and HLA in healthy donors. Background on the study: T cells numbering about 180 million yielded 95 million to 140 million unique TCR beta sequences in an earlier analysis.

Study outcomes and limitations: The likely explanation for a cluster of highly shared sequence variants was sequencing artifact.

The V segment lost 2 bases and the J segment 4 bases; nucleotides outside the gene matches: 3. The CDR3 is 14 residues long. CDR1 is SGDLS, CDR2 YYNGEE, per germline. About this clone itself: Its target is unknown.

A multiplex PCR was run with 60 Vbeta primers and 13 Jbeta primers. TCRdb keeps only in-frame clones here, not all; method: immunoSEQ multiplex PCR. The sample lists over 150,000 clones, around four fifths occurring once. The specimen sequenced was PBMCs. V is TRBV9 and J is TRBJ2-1; 7 bases align to TRBD1. This sequence originates from a woman in her forties or fifties in good health and CMV-seropositive. The CDR3 here is CASSVTGHYNEQFF. For the CDR3, the DNA is TGTGCCAGCAGCGTGACAGGGCATTACAATGAGCAGTTCTTC.